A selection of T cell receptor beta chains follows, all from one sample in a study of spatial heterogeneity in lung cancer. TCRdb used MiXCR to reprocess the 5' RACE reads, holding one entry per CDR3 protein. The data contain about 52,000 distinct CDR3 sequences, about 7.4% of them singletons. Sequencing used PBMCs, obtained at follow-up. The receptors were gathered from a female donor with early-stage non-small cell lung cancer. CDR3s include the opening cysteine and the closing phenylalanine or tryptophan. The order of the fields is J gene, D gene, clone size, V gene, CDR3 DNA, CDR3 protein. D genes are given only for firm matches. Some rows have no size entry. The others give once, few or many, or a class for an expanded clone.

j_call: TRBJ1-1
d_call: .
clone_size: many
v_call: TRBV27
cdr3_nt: TGTGCCAGCAGTTTAAAGGGGAACACTGAAGCTTTCTTT
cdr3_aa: CASSLKGNTEAFF

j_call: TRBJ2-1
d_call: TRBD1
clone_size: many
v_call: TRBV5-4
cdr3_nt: TGTGCCAGCAGTCCTCGACAGGGGGCCCACAATGAGCAGTTCTTC
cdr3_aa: CASSPRQGAHNEQFF

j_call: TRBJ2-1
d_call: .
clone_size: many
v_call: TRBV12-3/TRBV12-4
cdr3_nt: TGTGCCAGCAGTTTAGTCGGGGGCAACAATGAGCAGTTCTTC
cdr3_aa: CASSLVGGNNEQFF

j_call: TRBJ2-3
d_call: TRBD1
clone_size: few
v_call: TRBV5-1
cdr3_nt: TGCGCCAGCAGCTTCCGACAGGGAACAGATACGCAGTATTTT
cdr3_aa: CASSFRQGTDTQYF

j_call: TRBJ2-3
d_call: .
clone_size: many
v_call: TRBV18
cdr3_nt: TGTGCCAGCTCAACTCCACGGCGGGATACGCAGTATTTT
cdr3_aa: CASSTPRRDTQYF

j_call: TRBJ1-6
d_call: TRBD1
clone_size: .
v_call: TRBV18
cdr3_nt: TGTGCCAGCTCACGACCCTTCGGACAGGGTAATAATTCACCCCTCCACTTT
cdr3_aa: CASSRPFGQGNNSPLHF

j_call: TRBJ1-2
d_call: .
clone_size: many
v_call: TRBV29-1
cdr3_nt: TGCAGCGTACGACAGGACGCAAGTTATTATGGCTACACCTTC
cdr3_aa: CSVRQDASYYGYTF

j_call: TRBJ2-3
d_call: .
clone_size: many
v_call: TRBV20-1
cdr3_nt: TGCAGTGCTAGAGATAGGGTCGGCACAGATACGCAGTATTTT
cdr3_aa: CSARDRVGTDTQYF

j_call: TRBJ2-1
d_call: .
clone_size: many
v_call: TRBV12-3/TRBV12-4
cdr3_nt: TGTGCCAGCAGTTTTTTCGATGAGCAGTTCTTC
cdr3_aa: CASSFFDEQFF

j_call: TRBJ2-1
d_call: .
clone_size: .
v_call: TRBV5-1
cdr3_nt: TGCGCCAGCAGCTTGGTTGGCCTCCCGGGCTGGAATGAGCAGTTCTTC
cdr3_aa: CASSLVGLPGWNEQFF

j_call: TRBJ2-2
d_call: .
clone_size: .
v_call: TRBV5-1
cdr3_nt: TGCGCCAGCAGCCCTGACCGGGAGCTGTTTTTT
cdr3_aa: CASSPDRELFF

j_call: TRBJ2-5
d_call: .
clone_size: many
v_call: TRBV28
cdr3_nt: TGTGCCAGCAGTTTAGGGACGGAGACCCAGTACTTC
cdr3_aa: CASSLGTETQYF

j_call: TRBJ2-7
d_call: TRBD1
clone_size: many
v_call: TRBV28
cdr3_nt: TGTGCCAGCAGCCGACAGGGGCTCGCCTACGAGCAGTACTTC
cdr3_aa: CASSRQGLAYEQYF

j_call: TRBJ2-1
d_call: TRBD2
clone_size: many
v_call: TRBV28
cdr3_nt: TGTGCCAGCAGTTTCCACCCTCTAGCGGGGGCGCCGGGTGAGCAGTTCTTC
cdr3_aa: CASSFHPLAGAPGEQFF

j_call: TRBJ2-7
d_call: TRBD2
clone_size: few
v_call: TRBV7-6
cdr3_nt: TGTGCCAGCAGCTTAGCGGCGGGAGTTCCTTACGAGCAGTACTTC
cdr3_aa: CASSLAAGVPYEQYF

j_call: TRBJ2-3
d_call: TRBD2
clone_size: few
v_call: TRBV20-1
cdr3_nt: TGCAGTGCTAGGAGCGGGGGGCTCGGAGATACGCAGTATTTT
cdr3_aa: CSARSGGLGDTQYF

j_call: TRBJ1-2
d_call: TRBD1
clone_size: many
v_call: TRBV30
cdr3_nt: TGTGCCTGGTTGGACAGGCAAAAAGGGTATGGCTACACCTTC
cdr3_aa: CAWLDRQKGYGYTF

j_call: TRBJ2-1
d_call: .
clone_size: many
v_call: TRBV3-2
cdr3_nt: TGTGCCAGCAGCCAACCACAGAAACCCTACTACAATGAGCAGTTCTTC
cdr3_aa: CASSQPQKPYYNEQFF

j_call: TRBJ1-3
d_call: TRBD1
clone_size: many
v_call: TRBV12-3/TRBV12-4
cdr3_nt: TGTGCCAGCAGCGGGGACAGGGAGGGAAACACCATATATTTT
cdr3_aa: CASSGDREGNTIYF

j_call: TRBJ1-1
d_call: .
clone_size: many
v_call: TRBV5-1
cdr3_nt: TGCGCCAGCAGTGAGCAAGGACTGGGACGGAACACTGAAGCTTTCTTT
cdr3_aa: CASSEQGLGRNTEAFF

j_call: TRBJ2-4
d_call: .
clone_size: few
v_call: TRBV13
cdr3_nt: TGTGCCAGCAGCGCGGGTCCTCTAGCCAAAAACATTCAGTACTTC
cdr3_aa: CASSAGPLAKNIQYF

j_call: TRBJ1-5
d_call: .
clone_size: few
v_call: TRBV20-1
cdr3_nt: TGCAGTGCTAGAGATTCCGTCTACTTTCAGAGTTATAGCAATCAGCCCCAGCATTTT
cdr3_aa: CSARDSVYFQSYSNQPQHF

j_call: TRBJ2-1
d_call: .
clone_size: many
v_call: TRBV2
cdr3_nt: TGTGCCAGCCCGACAGGGGAGGGGTCCTACAATGAGCAGTTCTTC
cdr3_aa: CASPTGEGSYNEQFF

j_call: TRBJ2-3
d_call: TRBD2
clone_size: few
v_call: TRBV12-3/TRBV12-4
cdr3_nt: TGTGCCAGCAGTCCTAGCGGAATTACCACAGATACGCAGTATTTT
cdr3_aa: CASSPSGITTDTQYF

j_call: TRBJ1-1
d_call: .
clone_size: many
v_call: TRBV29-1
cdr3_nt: TGCAGCGTTGGCGGCTTTCCGGCGGCTTTTGAAGCTTTCTTT
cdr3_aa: CSVGGFPAAFEAFF

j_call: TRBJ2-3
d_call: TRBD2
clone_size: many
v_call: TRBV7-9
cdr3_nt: TGTGCCAGCAGACAGGGACTAGCGGGGTCCTGGACGCAGTATTTT
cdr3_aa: CASRQGLAGSWTQYF

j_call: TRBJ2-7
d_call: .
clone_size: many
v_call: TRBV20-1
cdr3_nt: TGCAGTGCCGCAAACACACTCAGGGGTAGGCCCTACGAGCAGTACTTC
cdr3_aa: CSAANTLRGRPYEQYF

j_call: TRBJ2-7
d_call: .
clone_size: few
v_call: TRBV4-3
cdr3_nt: TGCGCCAGCAGCCAAGCAGCGGGTAGCTCCTACGAGCAGTACTTC
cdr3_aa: CASSQAAGSSYEQYF

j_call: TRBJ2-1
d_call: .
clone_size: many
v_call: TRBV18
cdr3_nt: TGTGCCAGCTCACCACCCATTCGGGGGGCCCTCAATGAGCAGTTCTTC
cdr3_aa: CASSPPIRGALNEQFF

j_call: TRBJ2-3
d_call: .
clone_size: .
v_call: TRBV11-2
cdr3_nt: TGTGCCAGCAGCTTAGATCGAGGCGGGCGCACAGATATGCAGTATTTT
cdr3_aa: CASSLDRGGRTDMQYF

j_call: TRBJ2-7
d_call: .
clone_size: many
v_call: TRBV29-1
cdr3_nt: TGCAGCGTTGAGGTAGGAGGCTTCTACGAGCAGTACTTC
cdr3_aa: CSVEVGGFYEQYF

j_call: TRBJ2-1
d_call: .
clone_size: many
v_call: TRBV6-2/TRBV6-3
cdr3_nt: TGTGCCAGCAGTTCCTTGACTTACAATGAGCAGTTCTTC
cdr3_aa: CASSSLTYNEQFF

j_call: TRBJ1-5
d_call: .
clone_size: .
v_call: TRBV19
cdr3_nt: TGTGCCAGTAGTATGGCCGCAGGGGCGGGCCAGCCCCAGCATTTT
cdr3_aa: CASSMAAGAGQPQHF

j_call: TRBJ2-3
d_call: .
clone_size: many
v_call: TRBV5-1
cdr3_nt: TGCGCCAGCAGCTTGAGCGGGAGCACAGATACGCAGTATTTT
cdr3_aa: CASSLSGSTDTQYF

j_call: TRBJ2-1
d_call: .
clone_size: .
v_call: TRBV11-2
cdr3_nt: TGTGCCAGCAGGGGCAGCCGAGTCTACAATGAGCAGTTCTTC
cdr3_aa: CASRGSRVYNEQFF

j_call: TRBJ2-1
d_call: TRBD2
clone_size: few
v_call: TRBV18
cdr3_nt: TGTGCCAGCTCACCCCTCCCGGGGGGTAACAATGAGCAGTTCTTC
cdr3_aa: CASSPLPGGNNEQFF

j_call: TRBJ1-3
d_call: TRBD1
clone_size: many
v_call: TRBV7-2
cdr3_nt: TGTGCCAGCAGCCCTAGAGTGGACAGGGGATTTTCAGGAAACACCATATATTTT
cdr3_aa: CASSPRVDRGFSGNTIYF

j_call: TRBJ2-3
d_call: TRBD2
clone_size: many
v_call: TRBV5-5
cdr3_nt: TGTGCCAGCAGTCCTAGCGGGGGGGCCCCAGATACGCAGTATTTT
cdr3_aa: CASSPSGGAPDTQYF

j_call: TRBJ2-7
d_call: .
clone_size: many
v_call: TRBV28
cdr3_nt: TGTGCCAGCAATTCCCCCGAGACCTACGAGCAGTACTTC
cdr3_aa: CASNSPETYEQYF

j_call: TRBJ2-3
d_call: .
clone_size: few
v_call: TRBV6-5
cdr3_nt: TGTGCCAGCAGTTACAACCCCCGGGGGCTAGCCCGAGATACGCAGTATTTT
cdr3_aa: CASSYNPRGLARDTQYF

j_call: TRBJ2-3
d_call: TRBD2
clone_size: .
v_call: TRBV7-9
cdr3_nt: TGTGCCAGCAGCAATCGACTAGCGGGGGGCCCAGATACGCAGTATTTT
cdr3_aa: CASSNRLAGGPDTQYF

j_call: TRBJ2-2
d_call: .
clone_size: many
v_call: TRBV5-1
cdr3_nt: TGCGCCAGCAGCCACGACAGGGACTACGGGGACACCGGGGAGCTGTTTTTT
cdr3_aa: CASSHDRDYGDTGELFF

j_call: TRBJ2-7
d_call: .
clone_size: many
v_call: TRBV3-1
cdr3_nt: TGTGCCAGCAGCGGTGGGGGGCACTTCTCCTACGAGCAGTACTTC
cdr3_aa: CASSGGGHFSYEQYF

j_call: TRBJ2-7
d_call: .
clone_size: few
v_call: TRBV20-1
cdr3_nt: TGCAGTGCGGGTCTTTCCTACGAGCAGTACTTC
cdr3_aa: CSAGLSYEQYF

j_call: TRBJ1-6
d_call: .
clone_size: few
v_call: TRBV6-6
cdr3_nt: TGTGCCAGCAAATCCCCGGGACGGGAGAATTCACCCCTCCACTTT
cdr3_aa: CASKSPGRENSPLHF

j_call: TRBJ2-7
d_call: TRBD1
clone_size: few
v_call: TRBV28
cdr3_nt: TGTGCCAGCAGTGCACAGACAGGGGCGCATACCTACGAGCAGTACTTC
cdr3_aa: CASSAQTGAHTYEQYF

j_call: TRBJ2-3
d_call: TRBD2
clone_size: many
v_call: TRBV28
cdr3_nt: TGTGCCAGCAGTACACCGTTACTAGCGGGGGGACCAGATACGCAGTATTTT
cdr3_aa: CASSTPLLAGGPDTQYF

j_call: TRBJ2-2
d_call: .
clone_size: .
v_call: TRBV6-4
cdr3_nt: TGTGCCAGCAGCATCGATGGAGCCGGGGAGCTGTTTTTT
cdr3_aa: CASSIDGAGELFF

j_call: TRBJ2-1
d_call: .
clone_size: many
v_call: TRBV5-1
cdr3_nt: TGCGCCAGCAGCCGGCCCACAGCTTTAGGCGAGCAGTTCTTC
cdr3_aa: CASSRPTALGEQFF

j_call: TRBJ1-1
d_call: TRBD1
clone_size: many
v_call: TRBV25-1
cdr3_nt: TGTGCCAGCAGAATAGAGACAGGGGCTGAAGCTTTCTTT
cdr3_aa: CASRIETGAEAFF

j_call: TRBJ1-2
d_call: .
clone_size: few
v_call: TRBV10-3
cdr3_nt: TGTGCCATCAGTCAGGGTACCTATGGCTACACCTTC
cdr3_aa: CAISQGTYGYTF

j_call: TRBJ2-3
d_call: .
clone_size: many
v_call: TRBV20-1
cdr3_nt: TGCAGTGCACCACAGGCTGTTACGCAGTATTTT
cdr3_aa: CSAPQAVTQYF

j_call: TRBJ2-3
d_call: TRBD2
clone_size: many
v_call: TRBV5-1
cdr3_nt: TGCGCCAGCAGCCTTGGGACTAGCGGGGCCCAGGGCACAGATACGCAGTATTTT
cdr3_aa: CASSLGTSGAQGTDTQYF

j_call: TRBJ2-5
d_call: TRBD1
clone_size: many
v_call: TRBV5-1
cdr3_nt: TGCGCCAGCAGCTTGGCCGGGACAGCTCGGAGGACCCAGTACTTC
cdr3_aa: CASSLAGTARRTQYF

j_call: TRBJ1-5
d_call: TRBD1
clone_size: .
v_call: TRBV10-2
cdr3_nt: TGCGCCAGCGGGACAGGGGGTTCCAATCAGCCCCAGCATTTT
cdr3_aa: CASGTGGSNQPQHF